This T cell receptor (beta chain) originates from a study of cytomegalovirus exposure and HLA in healthy donors. About the study: Earlier results showed approximately 110 million unique TCR beta sequences derived from roughly 180 million T cells.

The CDR3 totals 14 residues. Trimming removed 5 bases at V and 6 bases at J, with 17 bases between. Germline assignment: CDR1 SGDLS and CDR2 YYNGEE. Sample share makes this clone large. 60 Vbeta and 13 Jbeta primers were used in PCR. Clones were sequenced by immunoSEQ multiplex PCR, and TCRdb holds only the in-frame ones, with some missing. The table records about 98,000 clones, 65% to 80% of them present only once. This receptor was obtained from a man in his 60s in good health and CMV-seropositive. This chain links TRBV9 with TRBJ1-2; D perhaps matches TRBD1 (6 bases). Source material: PBMCs. The DNA of the CDR3 is TGTGCCAGCAGACCCGCGGAACAGGGTCATGGCTACACCTTC. Translated: CASRPAEQGHGYTF.